This entry concerns a single TCR beta chain. The data were obtained in a study of cytomegalovirus exposure and HLA in healthy donors. The PCR ran on 60 Vbeta and 13 Jbeta primers. The repertoire was sequenced with immunoSEQ multiplex PCR; TCRdb's copy has only in-frame clones and lacks some. Here the sample spans some 150,000 clones, 80% to 90% being singletons. The ends were cut back, 4 bases at V and 2 bases at J, with 15 bases in the middle. Per the germline V gene, CDR1 is MGHRA and CDR2 is YSYEKL. The CDR3 totals 15 residues. This TCR was recovered from a woman aged 30 to 39 in good health and CMV-seropositive. Sequences were obtained from PBMCs. This chain uses TRBV4-1 with TRBJ2-7, with D perhaps TRBD1 (6 bases). The CDR3 region has the DNA TGCGCCAGCAGCCTTAAAACAGGGTGGACCTACGAGCAGTACTTC. Translation gives CASSLKTGWTYEQYF.